The present T cell receptor (beta chain) was sequenced within a study of blood T cell repertoires in COVID-19. Overall study context: The United States, Italy and Spain provided the acute and convalescent COVID-19 samples.

The CDR3 has 14 amino acids. CDR1 LNHDA and CDR2 SQIVND come from the germline V gene (reference sequence). Losses at the gene ends were 5 bases for V and 8 bases for J; bases not matched to a gene: 7. In the authors' methods: Scientists estimated how many nucleated cells there were by amplifying reference gene primers. Sequencing used immunoSEQ multiplex PCR; TCRdb keeps in-frame clones, though not all of them. The DNA gave D and trimming, while V, J and clone size come from that table. The data contain about 180,000 clones, roughly 83% of them singletons. The V and J genes are TRBV19 and TRBJ2-1, with TRBD1 matching 9 bases. The sample consisted of peripheral blood. The clonotype was recovered from a man younger than 35 with active or convalescent COVID-19. The CDR3 is CASSESTGGYEQFF. In nucleotides, the CDR3 is TGTGCCAGTAGTGAGTCTACAGGGGGCTATGAGCAGTTCTTC.